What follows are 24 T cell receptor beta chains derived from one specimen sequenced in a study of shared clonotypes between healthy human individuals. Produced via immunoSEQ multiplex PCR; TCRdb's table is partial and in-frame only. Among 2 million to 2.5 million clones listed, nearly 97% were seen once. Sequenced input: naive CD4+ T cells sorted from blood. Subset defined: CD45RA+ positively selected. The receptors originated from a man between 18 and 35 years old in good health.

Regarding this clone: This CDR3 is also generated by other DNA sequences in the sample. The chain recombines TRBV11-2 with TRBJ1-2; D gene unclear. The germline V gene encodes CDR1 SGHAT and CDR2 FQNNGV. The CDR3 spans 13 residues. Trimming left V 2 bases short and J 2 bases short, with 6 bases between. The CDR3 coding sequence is TGTGCCAGCAGCTTAACAACCAACTATGGCTACACCTTC. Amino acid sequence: CASSLTTNYGYTF.

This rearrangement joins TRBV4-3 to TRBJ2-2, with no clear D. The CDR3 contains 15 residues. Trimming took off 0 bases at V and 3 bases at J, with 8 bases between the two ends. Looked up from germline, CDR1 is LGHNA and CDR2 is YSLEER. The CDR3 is CASSQDSVYTGELFF. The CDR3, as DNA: TGCGCCAGCAGCCAAGATTCAGTGTACACCGGGGAGCTGTTTTTT.

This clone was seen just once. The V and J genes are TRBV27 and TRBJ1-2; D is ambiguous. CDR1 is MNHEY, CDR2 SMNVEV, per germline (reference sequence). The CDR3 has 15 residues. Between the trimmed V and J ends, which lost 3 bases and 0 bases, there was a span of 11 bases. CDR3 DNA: TGTGCCAGCAGTTTTGACCCCCGGCCTAACTATGGCTACACCTTC. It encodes CASSFDPRPNYGYTF.

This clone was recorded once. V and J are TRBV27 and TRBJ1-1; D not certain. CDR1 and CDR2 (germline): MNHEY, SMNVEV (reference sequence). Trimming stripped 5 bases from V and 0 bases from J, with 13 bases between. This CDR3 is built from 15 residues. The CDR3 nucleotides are TGTGCCAGCAGTCCCTCGCCCTCGATGAACACTGAAGCTTTCTTT. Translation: CASSPSPSMNTEAFF.

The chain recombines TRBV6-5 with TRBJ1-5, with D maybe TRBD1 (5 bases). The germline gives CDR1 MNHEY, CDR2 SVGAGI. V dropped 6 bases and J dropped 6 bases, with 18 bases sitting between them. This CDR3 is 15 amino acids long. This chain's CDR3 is CASSPTATGGQPQHF. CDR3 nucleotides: TGTGCCAGCAGCCCGACAGCCACGGGGGGTCAGCCCCAGCATTTT.

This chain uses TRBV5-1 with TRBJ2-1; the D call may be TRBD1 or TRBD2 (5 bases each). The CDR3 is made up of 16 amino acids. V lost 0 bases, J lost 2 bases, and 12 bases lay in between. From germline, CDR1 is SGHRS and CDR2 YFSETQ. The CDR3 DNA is TGCGCCAGCAGCTTGGGGGGACCCCTGACCTACAATGAGCAGTTCTTC. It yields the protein CASSLGGPLTYNEQFF.

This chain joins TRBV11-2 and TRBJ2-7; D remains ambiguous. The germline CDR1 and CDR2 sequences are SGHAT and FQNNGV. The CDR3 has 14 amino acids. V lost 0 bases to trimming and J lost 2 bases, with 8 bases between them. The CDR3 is CASSLDRTTYEQYF. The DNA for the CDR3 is TGTGCCAGCAGCTTAGATAGAACTACCTACGAGCAGTACTTC. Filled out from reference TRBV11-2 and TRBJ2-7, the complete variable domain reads EAGVAQSPRYKIIEKRQSVAFWCNPISGHATLYWYQQILGQGPKLLIQFQNNGVVDDSQLPKDRFSAERLKGVDSTLKIQPAKLEDSAVYLCASSLDRTTYEQYFGPGTRLTVT.

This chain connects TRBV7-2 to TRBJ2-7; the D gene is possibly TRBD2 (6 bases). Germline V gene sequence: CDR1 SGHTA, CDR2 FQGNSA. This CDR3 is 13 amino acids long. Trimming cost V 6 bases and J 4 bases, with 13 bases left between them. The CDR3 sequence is CASSGAGLYEQYF. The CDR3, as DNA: TGTGCCAGCAGTGGGGCGGGGTTATACGAGCAGTACTTC.

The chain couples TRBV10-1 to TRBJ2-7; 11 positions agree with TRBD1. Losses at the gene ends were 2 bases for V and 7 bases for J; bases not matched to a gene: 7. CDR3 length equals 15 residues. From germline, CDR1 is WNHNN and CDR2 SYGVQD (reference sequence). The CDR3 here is CASSERRTGGGEQYF. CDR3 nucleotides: TGCGCCAGCAGTGAGCGGAGGACAGGGGGCGGTGAGCAGTACTTC.

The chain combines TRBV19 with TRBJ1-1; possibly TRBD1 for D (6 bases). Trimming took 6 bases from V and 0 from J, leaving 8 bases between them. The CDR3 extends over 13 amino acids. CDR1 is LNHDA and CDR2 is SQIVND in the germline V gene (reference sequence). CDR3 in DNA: TGTGCCAGTAGGGGGGCAATGAACACTGAAGCTTTCTTT. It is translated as CASRGAMNTEAFF.

This chain's CDR3 is CASSFSAGSYNEQFF. In DNA form, the CDR3 reads TGCGCCAGCAGCTTTAGCGCAGGCTCCTACAATGAGCAGTTCTTC. The rearrangement links TRBV5-1 to TRBJ2-1; TRBD2 might be the D (5 bases). This CDR3 comprises 15 residues. The V gene's germline CDR1 is SGHRS and CDR2 YFSETQ. V was pared by 2 bases and J by 0 bases, with 9 bases between.

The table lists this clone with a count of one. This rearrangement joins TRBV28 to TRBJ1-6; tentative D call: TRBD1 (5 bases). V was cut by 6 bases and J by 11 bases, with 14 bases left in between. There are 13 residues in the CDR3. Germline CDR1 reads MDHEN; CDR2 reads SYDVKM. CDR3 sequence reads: CASSSPGLPPLHF. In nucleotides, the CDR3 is TGTGCCAGCAGCTCTCCGGGACTTCCACCCCTCCACTTT.

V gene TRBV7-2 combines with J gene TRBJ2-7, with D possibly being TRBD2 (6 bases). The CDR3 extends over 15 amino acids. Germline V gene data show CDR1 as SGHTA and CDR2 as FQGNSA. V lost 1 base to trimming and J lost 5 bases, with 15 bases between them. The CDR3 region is CASSLVSGVMDEQYF. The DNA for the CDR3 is TGTGCCAGCAGCTTAGTGTCGGGAGTGATGGACGAGCAGTACTTC.

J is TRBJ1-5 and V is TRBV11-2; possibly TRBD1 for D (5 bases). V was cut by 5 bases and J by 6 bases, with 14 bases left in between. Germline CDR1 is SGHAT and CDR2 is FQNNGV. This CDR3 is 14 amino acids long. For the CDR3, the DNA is TGTGCCAGCAGCCAAGGGGTTTCGAGTCAGCCCCAGCATTTT. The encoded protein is CASSQGVSSQPQHF.

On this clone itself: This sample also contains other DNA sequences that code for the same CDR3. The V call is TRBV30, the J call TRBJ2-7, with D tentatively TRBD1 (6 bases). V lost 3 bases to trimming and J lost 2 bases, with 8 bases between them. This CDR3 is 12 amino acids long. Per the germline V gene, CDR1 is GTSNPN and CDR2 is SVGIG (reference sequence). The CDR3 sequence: CAWRGGPYEQYF. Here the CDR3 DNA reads TGTGCCTGGAGAGGGGGACCCTACGAGCAGTACTTC.

The CDR3 protein is CAWSDLGGLSQHF. The CDR3, as DNA: TGTGCCTGGAGTGACTTAGGGGGTTTGTCCCAGCATTTT. The rearrangement links TRBV30 to TRBJ1-5; TRBD1 is a possible D gene (6 bases). Looked up from germline, CDR1 is GTSNPN and CDR2 is SVGIG (reference sequence). The CDR3 length is 13 residues. Deletions cut 1 base from V and 11 bases from J, with 15 bases between.

The CDR3 loop reads CASSLKDSQVKYF. The DNA of the CDR3 is TGTGCCAGCAGCTTGAAGGACTCTCAAGTGAAGTACTTC. The chain has TRBV5-6 and TRBJ2-4, with D maybe TRBD2 (5 bases). Germline V gene sequence: CDR1 SGHDT, CDR2 YYEEEE. V dropped 1 base and J dropped 14 bases, with 16 bases sitting between them. This CDR3 region has 13 residues.

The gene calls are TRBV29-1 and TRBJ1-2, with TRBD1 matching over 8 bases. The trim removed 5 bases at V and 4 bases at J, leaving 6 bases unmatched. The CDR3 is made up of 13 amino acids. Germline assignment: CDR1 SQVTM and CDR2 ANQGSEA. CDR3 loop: CSVRDRGGYGYTF. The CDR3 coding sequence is TGCAGCGTTCGAGACAGGGGAGGCTATGGCTACACCTTC.

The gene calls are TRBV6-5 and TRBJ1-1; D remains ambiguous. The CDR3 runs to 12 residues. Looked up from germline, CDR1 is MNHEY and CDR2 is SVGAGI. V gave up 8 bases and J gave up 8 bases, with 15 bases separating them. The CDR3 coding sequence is TGTGCCAGCGGTCGGGATCAAAGGGAAGCTTTCTTT. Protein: CASGRDQREAFF.

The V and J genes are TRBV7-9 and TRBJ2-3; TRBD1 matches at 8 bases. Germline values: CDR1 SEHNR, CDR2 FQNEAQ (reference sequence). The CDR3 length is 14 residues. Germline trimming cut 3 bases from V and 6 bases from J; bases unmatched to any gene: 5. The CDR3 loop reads CASSLTGQADTQYF. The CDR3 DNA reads TGTGCCAGCAGCTTGACGGGACAGGCTGATACGCAGTATTTT.

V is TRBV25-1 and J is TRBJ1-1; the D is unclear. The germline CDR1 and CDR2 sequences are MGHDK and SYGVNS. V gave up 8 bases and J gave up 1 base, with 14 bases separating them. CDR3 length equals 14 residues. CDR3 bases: TGTGCCAGCTCCGTAGGGATGGAGAACACTGAAGCTTTCTTT. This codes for CASSVGMENTEAFF.

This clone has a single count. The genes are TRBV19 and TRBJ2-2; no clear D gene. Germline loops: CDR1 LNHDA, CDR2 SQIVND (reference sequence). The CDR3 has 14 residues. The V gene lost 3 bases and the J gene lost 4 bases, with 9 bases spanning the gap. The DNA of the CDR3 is TGTGCCAGTAGTATCATTCAGAGCACCGGGGAGCTGTTTTTT. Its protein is CASSIIQSTGELFF. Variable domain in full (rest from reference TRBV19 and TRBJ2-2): DGGITQSPKYLFRKEGQNVTLSCEQNLNHDAMYWYRQDPGQGLRLIYYSQIVNDFQKGDIAEGYSVSREKKESFPLTVTSAQKNPTAFYLCASSIIQSTGELFFGEGSRLTVL.

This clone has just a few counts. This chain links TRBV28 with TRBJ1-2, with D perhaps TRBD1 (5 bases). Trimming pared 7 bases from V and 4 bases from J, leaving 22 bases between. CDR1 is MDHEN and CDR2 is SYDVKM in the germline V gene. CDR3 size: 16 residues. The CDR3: CASIGGTSYRPYGYTF. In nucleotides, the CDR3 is TGTGCCAGCATCGGCGGGACCTCTTATCGTCCCTATGGCTACACCTTC.

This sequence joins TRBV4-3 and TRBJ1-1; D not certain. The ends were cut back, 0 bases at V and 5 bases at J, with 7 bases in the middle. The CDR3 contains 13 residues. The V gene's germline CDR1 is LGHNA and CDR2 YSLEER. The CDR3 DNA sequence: TGCGCCAGCAGCCAAGATCAGGTAACTGAAGCTTTCTTT. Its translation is CASSQDQVTEAFF.